The T cell receptor beta chain under discussion was sequenced for a study of shared clonotypes between healthy human individuals. Study outcomes and limitations: Blood was the only sampled material, and tissue repertoires likely differ.

The V and J ends lost 2 bases and 2 bases respectively, with 14 bases between them. The germline CDR1 and CDR2 sequences are SGHVS and FQNEAQ. The CDR3 has 16 amino acids. Of note for this clone: Its antigen is undetermined.

Measured with immunoSEQ multiplex PCR; TCRdb has only the in-frame clones, and not every one. The sample shows about 2.3 million clones, just over 90% of them seen only once. This chain joins TRBV7-8 and TRBJ2-3; the D gene is possibly TRBD2 (5 bases). The source of this sequence is a man aged 18-30 years in good health. Some clones in this sample may be carry-over from other donors' samples. Sample: naive CD4+ T cells from PBMCs. Described subset: CD45RA+ positively selected. This CDR3 reads CASSLRRLADTDTQYF. The CDR3 DNA follows: TGTGCCAGCAGCTTACGGCGTCTAGCAGACACAGATACGCAGTATTTT. The entire variable domain, with the rest obtained from reference TRBV7-8 and TRBJ2-3, is as follows: GAGVSQSPRYKVAKRGQDVALRCDPISGHVSLFWYQQALGQGPEFLTYFQNEAQLDKSGLPSDRFFAERPEGSVSTLKIQRTQQEDSAVYLCASSLRRLADTDTQYFGPGTRLTVL.